Only a few counts were recorded for the clone carrying this T cell receptor (beta chain). The antigen is not known. The CDR3 consists of 15 residues. V was shortened by 6 bases and J by 4 bases, with 18 bases between the two germline ends. Looked up from germline, CDR1 is KGHSH and CDR2 is LQKENI. Separate cDNA molecules each had unique molecular identifiers attached to them. One entry per CDR3 protein, called by TCRdb with MiXCR from the 5' RACE reads. The sample has roughly 60,000 distinct CDR3 sequences, around 10% seen once. This entry comes from a study of early T cells in non-severe SARS-CoV-2 infection. Across the study: The sequenced material was bulk RNA from unsorted whole blood, and its chains were unpaired.

Study-wide results and caveats: VDJdb-based annotation leaned toward anti-spike CD8 responses and missed private and CD4 specificities.

The rearrangement links TRBV18 to TRBJ1-2; maybe TRBD1 (6 bases). This TCR derives from an adult who was a healthcare worker with PCR-confirmed SARS-CoV-2 infection or an uninfected control (not recorded which). The specimen was whole blood, collected at baseline. The chain's CDR3 is CASSSGASESYGYTF. The CDR3 coding sequence is TGTGCCAGCTCCTCAGGGGCATCCGAGAGCTATGGCTACACCTTC.